Following are 28 T cell receptor beta chains from one sample sequenced in a study of OX40 agonist ivuxolimab in advanced cancers. Some clones are missing from TCRdb's copy, which holds only in-frame ones; the method was immunoSEQ multiplex PCR. Found here are 65,000 to 75,000 clones, approximately 90% of them singletons; the top ten hold around 1%. The specimen comprised CD4+ or CD8+ T cells sorted from blood, sampled in a trial of the OX40 agonist ivuxolimab. Every receptor here comes from an adult with an advanced solid tumor such as melanoma, head and neck, liver or kidney cancer.

The CDR3 here is CASSLVGPNTEAFF. In DNA, the CDR3 is TGTGCCAGCAGCTTAGTTGGACCTAACACTGAAGCTTTCTTT. The chain is built from TRBV11-2 and TRBJ1-1; D is ambiguous. CDR1 is SGHAT and CDR2 is FQNNGV in the germline V gene. This CDR3 spans 14 amino acids. The V and J ends lost 1 base and 2 bases respectively, with 8 bases between them.

This clone has only one observation. The rearrangement uses TRBV19 and TRBJ1-1, with D perhaps matching TRBD1 (6 bases). CDR1 and CDR2 from the germline V gene are LNHDA and SQIVND (reference sequence). The CDR3 covers 15 residues. V shed 2 bases and J shed 5 bases, with 15 bases lying between them. In nucleotides, the CDR3 is TGTGCCAGTAGTATAAATTACAGGGCTCGGACTGAAGCTTTCTTT. Translation: CASSINYRARTEAFF.

This clone was seen once. J is TRBJ1-3 and V is TRBV7-9; 7 bases agree with TRBD1. The J segment lost 0 bases and the V segment lost 8 bases, leaving 7 bases of the junction unmatched. The germline V gene encodes CDR1 SEHNR and CDR2 FQNEAQ (reference sequence). This CDR3 comprises 15 residues. The CDR3 nucleotides read TGTGCCAGCCGAACGACAGGGAGCTCTGGAAACACCATATATTTT. Translation: CASRTTGSSGNTIYF. The complete variable domain, with remaining parts taken from reference TRBV7-9 and TRBJ1-3, reads DTGVSQNPRHKITKRGQNVTFRCDPISEHNRLYWYRQTLGQGPEFLTYFQNEAQLEKSRLLSDRFSAERPKGSFSTLEIQRTEQGDSAMYLCASRTTGSSGNTIYFGEGSWLTVV.

The J gene is TRBJ2-3, the V gene TRBV5-4; tentatively, D is TRBD2 (6 bases). Trimming took off 4 bases at V and 2 bases at J, with 17 bases between the two ends. This CDR3 comprises 16 residues. The germline V gene encodes CDR1 SGHNT and CDR2 YYREEE (reference sequence). CDR3 sequence reads: CASSNYGLATTDTQYF. CDR3 DNA sequence: TGTGCCAGCAGCAACTACGGCCTAGCGACCACAGATACGCAGTATTTT.

The chain couples TRBV2 to TRBJ1-5; 7 nucleotides match TRBD1. The ends lost 5 bases at V and 2 bases at J; junction bases unmatched: 3. This CDR3 region has 14 residues. CDR1 and CDR2 (germline): SNHLY, FYNNEI. In DNA form, the CDR3 reads TGTGCCAGCAGTAGACAGGGTGGCAATCAGCCCCAGCATTTT. As protein: CASSRQGGNQPQHF.

The rearrangement links TRBV5-5 to TRBJ2-7; TRBD1 might be the D (6 bases). CDR3 length equals 15 residues. V lost 4 bases to trimming and J lost 0 bases, with 14 bases between them. Germline CDR1 is SGHKS and CDR2 is YYEKEE (reference sequence). The CDR3, as DNA: TGTGCCAGCAGCCGGGACATCCTAAGCTCCTACGAGCAGTACTTC. The encoded protein is CASSRDILSSYEQYF.

The chain employs TRBV14 and TRBJ2-7, with D unresolved. The ends were cut back, 2 bases at V and 4 bases at J, with 6 bases in the middle. Looked up from germline, CDR1 is SGHDN and CDR2 is FVKESK. This CDR3 has 12 residues. CDR3 sequence (DNA): TGTGCCAGCAGCCAATTTGGTTACGAGCAGTACTTC. This gives the protein CASSQFGYEQYF.

The chain combines TRBV6-5 with TRBJ2-2; TRBD1 matches at 10 bases. J gave up 5 bases and V 7 bases, and 7 bases lay outside the gene matches. Germline V gene sequence: CDR1 MNHEY, CDR2 SVGAGI. CDR3 length equals 15 residues. The CDR3 region is CASIGTGVMTGELFF. The CDR3 coding sequence is TGTGCCAGCATCGGGACAGGGGTGATGACCGGGGAGCTGTTTTTT.

V usage is TRBV5-4 and J usage is TRBJ2-7; D is unresolved. The CDR3 has 15 residues. The germline V and J ends were trimmed by 4 bases and 5 bases, with 19 bases remaining between them. Looked up from germline, CDR1 is SGHNT and CDR2 is YYREEE (reference sequence). The CDR3 region is CASSIAGPSQDEQYF. The CDR3 coding sequence is TGTGCCAGCAGCATTGCCGGGCCCTCGCAGGACGAGCAGTACTTC.

J is TRBJ1-5 and V is TRBV13; no reliable D call. The CDR3 runs to 15 residues. CDR1 PRHDT and CDR2 FYEKMQ come from the germline V gene (reference sequence). Trimming removed 5 bases from V and 0 bases from J, with 11 bases in between. The DNA of the CDR3 is TGTGCCAGCAGCGAACCGGGGAATAGCAATCAGCCCCAGCATTTT. Translation: CASSEPGNSNQPQHF.

The chain has TRBV5-8 and TRBJ2-2; weak D call: TRBD1 (5 bases). There are 17 residues in the CDR3. CDR1 is SGHTS and CDR2 is YDEGEE in the germline V gene. With 8 bases removed from V and 0 bases from J, the gap between germline ends came to 20 bases. CDR3 bases: TGTGCCAGAACGAAAAAAAGGGGCAGGGCGAACACCGGGGAGCTGTTTTTT. Translated, it gives CARTKKRGRANTGELFF.

The J gene is TRBJ1-5, the V gene TRBV27, with TRBD1 matching 8 bases. With V trimmed by 4 bases and J by 1 base, 3 bases remained unmatched. Germline CDR1 and CDR2: MNHEY and SMNVEV (reference sequence). This CDR3 has 15 amino acids. The CDR3 region is CASSYQGASNQPQHF. As DNA, the CDR3 is TGTGCCAGCAGTTATCAGGGGGCGAGCAATCAGCCCCAGCATTTT.

The chain is built from TRBV5-4 and TRBJ1-1, with 7 bases that match TRBD1. The V gene end was trimmed by 0 bases and the J gene end by 6 bases; junction bases not matched to a gene: 5. The germline gives CDR1 SGHNT, CDR2 YYREEE (reference sequence). This CDR3 contains 14 residues. The CDR3 loop reads CASSLEEGTAEAFF. The CDR3 DNA follows: TGTGCCAGCAGCTTGGAGGAAGGGACAGCTGAAGCTTTCTTT.

The V gene is TRBV6-4, the J gene TRBJ1-5; D remains ambiguous. Per the germline V gene, CDR1 is MRHNA and CDR2 is SNTAGT. Trimming pared 4 bases from V and 2 bases from J, leaving 15 bases between. This CDR3 spans 16 amino acids. In nucleotides, the CDR3 is TGTGCCAGCAGTGCCTTAGAACAGCCCCGCAATCAGCCCCAGCATTTT. Translated, it gives CASSALEQPRNQPQHF.

This clone was picked up one time. The CDR3 spells CASSLRPGGITDTQYF. The CDR3 DNA is TGTGCCAGCAGCTTACGCCCGGGGGGAATCACAGATACGCAGTATTTT. The chain is built from TRBV7-8 and TRBJ2-3; 7 bases align to TRBD2. J gave up 2 bases and V 2 bases, and 7 bases lay outside the gene matches. There are 16 residues in the CDR3. The V gene's germline CDR1 is SGHVS and CDR2 FQNEAQ.

The chain couples TRBV5-4 to TRBJ1-4, with D unresolved. The germline V gene encodes CDR1 SGHNT and CDR2 YYREEE (reference sequence). V lost 4 bases and J lost 11, with 18 bases in between. CDR3 size: 14 residues. The CDR3: CASSPAPDTLKLFF. As DNA, the CDR3 is TGTGCCAGCAGCCCAGCCCCTGACACGTTGAAACTGTTTTTT.

The V and J genes are TRBV6-6 and TRBJ1-2, with no clear D. Germline V gives CDR1 MNHNY, CDR2 SVGAGI (reference sequence). This CDR3 is 14 amino acids long. The ends were cut back, 0 bases at V and 5 bases at J, with 10 bases in the middle. CDR3 sequence (DNA): TGTGCCAGCAGTTACTCTGGCCTGAATTATGGCTACACCTTC. Protein product: CASSYSGLNYGYTF.

This sequence joins TRBV6-6 and TRBJ2-1; D assignment may be TRBD1 or TRBD2 (5 bases each). The V and J ends lost 6 bases and 10 bases respectively, with 16 bases between them. This CDR3 region has 13 residues. The germline V gene has CDR1 MNHNY and CDR2 SVGAGI (reference sequence). The CDR3 reads CASRGPKAGEQFF. In nucleotides, the CDR3 is TGTGCCAGCAGGGGACCCAAGGCCGGCGAGCAGTTCTTC.

The rearrangement joins TRBV5-6 to TRBJ1-2; TRBD1 aligns across 10 bases. The CDR3 length is 16 residues. V gave up 0 bases and J gave up 3 bases; unmatched junction bases: 5. CDR1 SGHDT and CDR2 YYEEEE come from the germline V gene. The CDR3 spells CASSLVGTGDHYGYTF. The CDR3 DNA sequence: TGTGCCAGCAGCTTGGTCGGGACAGGGGATCACTATGGCTACACCTTC.

This chain links TRBV2 with TRBJ2-7; D unclear. V lost 1 base, J lost 0 bases, and 7 bases lay in between. Germline CDR1 SNHLY, CDR2 FYNNEI. This CDR3 comprises 14 residues. DNA for the CDR3: TGTGCCAGCAGTGAAGATAGGGTCTCCTACGAGCAGTACTTC. Protein: CASSEDRVSYEQYF.

The chain employs TRBV27 and TRBJ2-7; 7 nucleotides agree with TRBD1. J was trimmed by 2 bases and V by 8 bases; bases with no gene match: 15. Germline-derived CDR1 and CDR2 are MNHEY and SMNVEV (reference sequence). The CDR3 loop spans 16 amino acids. The CDR3 loop reads CASGNSRDRSTYEQYF. The CDR3 DNA is TGTGCCAGCGGAAACTCCCGGGACAGAAGTACCTACGAGCAGTACTTC.

This sequence joins TRBV5-5 and TRBJ2-2; D ambiguous. V lost 1 base and J 2 bases, leaving 3 bases between the germline ends. The CDR3 has 13 amino acids. Germline V CDR1 and CDR2: SGHKS, YYEKEE (reference sequence). In DNA form, the CDR3 reads TGTGCCAGCAGCTTGACTAACACCGGGGAGCTGTTTTTT. This gives the protein CASSLTNTGELFF.

V gene TRBV30 combines with J gene TRBJ2-7, with 12 bases that match TRBD1. CDR3 length: 15 residues. With V trimmed by 3 bases and J by 7 bases, 10 bases remained unmatched. The germline CDR1 and CDR2 sequences are GTSNPN and SVGIG (reference sequence). CDR3 nucleotides: TGTGCCTGGAGCCAACTCGGGACAGGGGGCCTTGAGCAGTACTTC. Translating gives CAWSQLGTGGLEQYF.

The rearrangement links TRBV2 to TRBJ2-7; TRBD1 matches at 7 bases. The V segment lost 3 bases and the J segment 5 bases; nucleotides outside the gene matches: 4. CDR1 and CDR2 (germline): SNHLY, FYNNEI. This CDR3 contains 13 residues. The CDR3 loop reads CASSDRGLDEQYF. CDR3 nucleotide sequence: TGTGCCAGCAGTGATAGGGGGCTAGACGAGCAGTACTTC.

The rearrangement uses TRBV5-6 and TRBJ1-2; D remains unclear. The CDR3 consists of 11 residues. The germline CDR1 and CDR2 sequences are SGHDT and YYEEEE. V was trimmed by 3 bases and J by 9 bases, leaving 9 bases between them. CDR3 residues: CASSSTLSYTF. Written as DNA, the CDR3 is TGTGCCAGCAGCTCAACCTTGAGCTACACCTTC.

The chain links TRBV6-5 to TRBJ1-2; D is possibly TRBD1 (6 bases). Germline lookup yields CDR1 MNHEY and CDR2 SVGAGI. With 5 bases removed from V and 4 bases from J, the gap between germline ends came to 17 bases. CDR3 length equals 15 residues. The CDR3 sequence is CASSVGAGAGYGYTF. The CDR3 DNA follows: TGTGCCAGCAGTGTTGGGGCAGGGGCGGGCTATGGCTACACCTTC.

V is TRBV6-4 and J is TRBJ2-3, with D possibly being TRBD1 or TRBD2 (6 bases each). V was trimmed by 10 bases and J by 0 bases, leaving 17 bases between them. The germline CDR1 and CDR2 sequences are MRHNA and SNTAGT. The CDR3 spans 15 residues. In DNA form, the CDR3 reads TGTGCCACTCGACTTAGGGGGACTAGCACAGATACGCAGTATTTT. Protein sequence: CATRLRGTSTDTQYF.

The V gene is TRBV11-2, the J gene TRBJ1-2, with TRBD1 matching 9 bases. The CDR3 has 14 amino acids. Germline values: CDR1 SGHAT, CDR2 FQNNGV. The V segment lost 5 bases and the J segment 5 bases; nucleotides outside the gene matches: 6. The CDR3 nucleotides read TGTGCCAGCAGCCTCCGGACAGGGGTTTATGGCTACACCTTC. Translation gives CASSLRTGVYGYTF.